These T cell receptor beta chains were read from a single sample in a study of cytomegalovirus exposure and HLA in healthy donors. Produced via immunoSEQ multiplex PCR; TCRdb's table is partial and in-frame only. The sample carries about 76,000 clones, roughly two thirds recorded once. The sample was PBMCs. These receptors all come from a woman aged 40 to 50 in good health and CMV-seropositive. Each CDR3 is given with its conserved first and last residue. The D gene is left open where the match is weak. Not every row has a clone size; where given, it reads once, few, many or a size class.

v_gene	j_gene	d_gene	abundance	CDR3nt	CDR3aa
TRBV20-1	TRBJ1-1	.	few	TGCAGTGCTAGAGGGCCGACTGAAGCTTTCTTT	CSARGPTEAFF
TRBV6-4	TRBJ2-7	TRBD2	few	TGTGCCAGCAGTGAACTAGCGGGACTTTCCGAGCAGTACTTC	CASSELAGLSEQYF
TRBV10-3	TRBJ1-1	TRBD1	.	TGTGCCATCAGTGCGGACAGGGGAGGGTATTTTACTGAAGCTTTCTTT	CAISADRGGYFTEAFF
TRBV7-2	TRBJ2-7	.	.	TGTGCCAGCAGCGAAAGTCGGACTACAGTTAGGGAGCAGTACTTC	CASSESRTTVREQYF
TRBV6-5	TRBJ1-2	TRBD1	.	TGTGCCAGCAGCCAAACTCGACAGGGCTCTTATGGCTACACCTTC	CASSQTRQGSYGYTF
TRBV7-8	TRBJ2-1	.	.	TGTGCCAGCAGCTCTTCCGGAAGGGGCAATGAGCAGTTCTTC	CASSSSGRGNEQFF
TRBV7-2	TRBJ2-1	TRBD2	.	TGTGCCAGCAGCTTCGGTAGCGGGATATACAATGAGCAGTTCTTC	CASSFGSGIYNEQFF
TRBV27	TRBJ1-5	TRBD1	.	TGTGCCAGCAGTTCACTAAAGACAGGGGGCGCGGGAGTTGGCAATCAGCCCCAGCATTTT	CASSSLKTGGAGVGNQPQHF
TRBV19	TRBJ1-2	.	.	TGTGCCAGCGACGGTGTTGTCGGAGCGGATAACTATGGCTACACCTTC	CASDGVVGADNYGYTF
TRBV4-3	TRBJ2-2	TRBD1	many	TGCGCCAGCAGCCAAGATGCACAGGGGTCGAGATCGAACACCGGGGAGCTGTTTTTT	CASSQDAQGSRSNTGELFF
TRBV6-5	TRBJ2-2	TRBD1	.	TGTGCCAGCAAACAGGGGGCCGGAACCGGGGAGCTGTTTTTT	CASKQGAGTGELFF
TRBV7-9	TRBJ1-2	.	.	TGTGCCAGCAGCCCGACTACGGGTCGGGGCTACACCTTC	CASSPTTGRGYTF
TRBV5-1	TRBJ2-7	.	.	TGCGCCAGCAGTGCAGGGGTAGCAGAAACCGACGAGCAGTACTTC	CASSAGVAETDEQYF
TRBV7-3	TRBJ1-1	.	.	TGTGCCAGCAGCCCCAGCGGCGGGAACACTGAAGCTTTCTTT	CASSPSGGNTEAFF
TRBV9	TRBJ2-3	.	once	TGTGCCAGCAGCCCCGATCTAGAGTTTTCAGATACGCAGTATTTT	CASSPDLEFSDTQYF